Listed below are T cell receptor beta chains from one sample, sequenced in a study of blood T cell repertoires in COVID-19. Measured with immunoSEQ multiplex PCR; TCRdb has only the in-frame clones, and not every one. This repertoire shows around 70,000 clones, 90% found once; its top ten account for approximately 1.5%. The sequenced sample was peripheral blood. These receptors were obtained from a middle-aged man with acute or convalescent COVID-19. CDR3s include the opening cysteine and the closing phenylalanine or tryptophan. The order of the fields is clone size, D gene, V gene, CDR3 length, CDR3 protein. A D gene is named only where the DNA matches it firmly. Clone sizes are given selectively: once, few, many, or a class where the clone is expanded.

>once|TRBD1|TRBV27|14
CASSPEQGAYGYTF
>-|-|TRBV5-4|14
CASSSELYNSPLHF
>-|TRBD1|TRBV5-5|15
CASSPTGTGTDTQYF
>-|TRBD2|TRBV9|16
CASSVGAGNPGETQYF
>few|-|TRBV6-5|13
CASSYGQSYGYTF
>-|TRBD2|TRBV10-3|16
CAISESPGLADNEQFF
>-|-|TRBV3-1/TRBV3-2|15
CASSQDAELGNTIYF
>-|-|TRBV7-9|13
CASKRLGGNTIYF
>-|-|TRBV14|15
CASSSFQGPTYEQYF
>few|-|TRBV10-1|13
CASSEGTIDEQFF
>-|TRBD1|TRBV7-9|13
CASTPGQGIPLHF
>-|TRBD1|TRBV19|14
CASSHRDRDNEQFF
>-|-|TRBV19|15
CASSPDSRVNQPQHF